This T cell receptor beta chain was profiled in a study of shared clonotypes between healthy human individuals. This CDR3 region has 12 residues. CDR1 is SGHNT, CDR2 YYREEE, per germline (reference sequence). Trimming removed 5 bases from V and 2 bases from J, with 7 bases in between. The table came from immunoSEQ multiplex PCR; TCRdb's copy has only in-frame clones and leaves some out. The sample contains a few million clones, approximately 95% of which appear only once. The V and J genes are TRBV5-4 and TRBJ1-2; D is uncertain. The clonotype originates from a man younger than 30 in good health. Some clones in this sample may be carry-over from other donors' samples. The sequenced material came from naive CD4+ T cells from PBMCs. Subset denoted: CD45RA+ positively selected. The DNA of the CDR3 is TGTGCCAGCAGGCCGGAAAACTATGGCTACACCTTC. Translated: CASRPENYGYTF.